What follows are 20 T cell receptor beta chains derived from one specimen sequenced in a study of CD8+ T cells in alopecia areata (dated by TCRdb to 2017 to 2018). The library was prepared using the immunoSEQ multiplex PCR assay. RNA was extracted from all samples and reverse transcribed into cDNA as template for TCR sequencing. In TCRdb, the immuneACCESS table is reduced to in-frame sequences with V and J assigned. These tables do not hold every clone; where another copy was compared, an unresolved V gene accounts for under half, and the others remain unexplained. Counted in this sample were 50,000 to 70,000 clones; about 44% of them appeared once. The biggest ten clones account for just over 50% of the sample. Specimen: NKG2D-low CD8+ T cells sorted from blood. According to the study, the label for this sample's cell subset or site signals: sorted CD8+ NKG2D-low blood T cells. These receptors originate from a human donor with alopecia areata.

This chain connects TRBV29-1 to TRBJ2-1; maybe TRBD2 (6 bases). CDR1 is SQVTM and CDR2 is ANQGSEA in the germline V gene. The CDR3 has 14 residues. The V end lost 4 bases, the J end lost 3 bases, and 13 bases lay between the germline ends. The CDR3 protein is CSVVGGNNYNEQFF. Here the CDR3 DNA reads TGCAGCGTTGTGGGCGGGAATAACTACAATGAGCAGTTCTTC.

This chain uses TRBV7-9 with TRBJ2-2; D remains ambiguous. CDR1 is SEHNR, CDR2 FQNEAQ, per germline (reference sequence). The CDR3 totals 12 residues. V lost 3 bases and J lost 6, with 5 bases in between. The CDR3: CASSLRPGELFF. The CDR3 bases are TGTGCCAGCAGCTTGAGACCCGGGGAGCTGTTTTTT.

The chain is built from TRBV11-1 and TRBJ2-5; D might be TRBD2 (5 bases). V lost 3 bases, J lost 4 bases, and 15 bases lay in between. CDR1 and CDR2 (germline): SGHAT, FQDESV (reference sequence). There are 15 residues in the CDR3. Here the CDR3 reads CASSFSVRERETQYF. CDR3 in DNA: TGTGCCAGCAGCTTTAGCGTGAGGGAGCGAGAGACCCAGTACTTC.

This clone showed up just a few times. The V call is TRBV19, the J call TRBJ2-3; no reliable D call. This CDR3 comprises 15 residues. V was cut by 1 base and J by 0 bases, with 8 bases left in between. Looked up from germline, CDR1 is LNHDA and CDR2 is SQIVND (reference sequence). The CDR3 DNA follows: TGTGCCAGTAGTATAGGGCAGAGGAGCACAGATACGCAGTATTTT. It encodes CASSIGQRSTDTQYF.

The chain employs TRBV5-1 and TRBJ2-5, with a tentative D call TRBD2 (6 bases). V lost 3 bases and J lost 4, with 16 bases in between. Germline-derived CDR1 and CDR2 are SGHRS and YFSETQ. The CDR3 is 15 residues long. CDR3: CASSWAEGTGETQYF. In nucleotides, the CDR3 is TGCGCCAGCAGCTGGGCGGAGGGGACCGGAGAGACCCAGTACTTC.

This chain uses TRBV28 with TRBJ2-6; unclear D gene. The length of the CDR3 is 11 residues. Trimming cost V 10 bases and J 4 bases, with 5 bases left between them. Germline-derived CDR1 and CDR2 are MDHEN and SYDVKM. This CDR3 is CATRGANVLTF. As DNA, the CDR3 is TGTGCCACCCGGGGGGCCAACGTCCTGACTTTC.

The chain links TRBV7-9 to TRBJ2-7; D not resolved. Germline V CDR1 and CDR2: SEHNR, FQNEAQ (reference sequence). The CDR3 sequence is 12 residues long. The germline V and J ends were trimmed by 5 bases and 2 bases, with 7 bases remaining between them. The CDR3 here is CASSTDAYEQYF. For the CDR3, the DNA is TGTGCCAGCAGCACGGATGCCTACGAGCAGTACTTC. The entire variable domain, with the rest obtained from reference TRBV7-9 and TRBJ2-7, is as follows: DTGVSQNPRHKITKRGQNVTFRCDPISEHNRLYWYRQTLGQGPEFLTYFQNEAQLEKSRLLSDRFSAERPKGSFSTLEIQRTEQGDSAMYLCASSTDAYEQYFGPGTRLTVT.

This chain links TRBV6-6 with TRBJ1-5; 7 bases align to TRBD1. With V trimmed by 6 bases and J by 8 bases, 7 bases remained unmatched. CDR1 is MNHNY and CDR2 is SVGAGI in the germline V gene (reference sequence). The CDR3 sequence is 13 residues long. CDR3 coding DNA: TGTGCCAGCAGGGATACAGGGGTTGAGCCCCAGCATTTT. The encoded protein is CASRDTGVEPQHF.

V and J are TRBV28 and TRBJ2-5, with 9 positions matching TRBD1. Germline trimming cut 4 bases from V and 5 bases from J; bases unmatched to any gene: 8. Germline V gene lookup returns CDR1 MDHEN and CDR2 SYDVKM. The CDR3 length is 15 residues. The CDR3 nucleotides are TGTGCCAGCAGTTGGGACAGGGAAGGAGGCGAGACCCAGTACTTC. Residues: CASSWDREGGETQYF.

The V call is TRBV27, the J call TRBJ1-3, with D hard to call. Germline values: CDR1 MNHEY, CDR2 SMNVEV (reference sequence). The CDR3 has 13 amino acids. Trimming took 3 bases from V and 4 from J, leaving 7 bases between them. The CDR3 bases are TGTGCCAGCAGTTTGGGCAGGGGAAACACCATATATTTT. Residues: CASSLGRGNTIYF.

V and J are TRBV30 and TRBJ2-2; no firm D call. With 2 bases removed from V and 5 bases from J, the gap between germline ends came to 9 bases. The CDR3 sequence is 13 residues long. CDR1 and CDR2 (germline): GTSNPN, SVGIG (reference sequence). Written as DNA, the CDR3 is TGTGCCTGGAGTATCGTTCAAACCGGGGAGCTGTTTTTT. Its translation is CAWSIVQTGELFF.

The V and J genes are TRBV2 and TRBJ2-2; D unresolved. This CDR3 comprises 16 residues. Germline V gene data show CDR1 as SNHLY and CDR2 as FYNNEI. Trimming removed 6 bases at V and 0 bases at J, with 14 bases between. The CDR3 DNA is TGTGCCAGCAGCTCCCCTCAGAACACGAACACCGGGGAGCTGTTTTTT. This codes for CASSSPQNTNTGELFF.

This clone was detected only a few times. V gene TRBV29-1 combines with J gene TRBJ1-2; 7 nucleotides align to TRBD1. This CDR3 spans 14 amino acids. The germline CDR1 and CDR2 sequences are SQVTM and ANQGSEA. V lost 1 base and J lost 8; bases outside the gene matches: 10. As DNA, the CDR3 is TGCAGCGTTGAAGGGTGGGACAGAACGGACGGCTACACCTTC. Translating it yields CSVEGWDRTDGYTF.

This clone showed up just once. The V and J genes are TRBV2 and TRBJ1-2; D may be TRBD1 (5 bases). Germline V gene sequence: CDR1 SNHLY, CDR2 FYNNEI. This CDR3 has 15 residues. With 5 bases removed from V and 6 bases from J, the gap between germline ends came to 19 bases. CDR3: CASSTSRAARDGYTF. CDR3 sequence (DNA): TGTGCCAGCAGTACCAGCCGAGCAGCCAGGGATGGCTACACCTTC.

The chain carries TRBV11-2 and TRBJ2-7, with 7 bases fitting TRBD2. The CDR3 length is 15 residues. From germline, CDR1 is SGHAT and CDR2 FQNNGV. The J segment lost 2 bases and the V segment lost 4 bases, leaving 8 bases of the junction unmatched. This CDR3 is CASSSWEGRAYEQYF. The DNA of the CDR3 is TGTGCCAGCAGCTCCTGGGAGGGCAGAGCCTACGAGCAGTACTTC.

The chain joins TRBV13 to TRBJ2-3; D gene ambiguous. Germline V CDR1 and CDR2: PRHDT, FYEKMQ (reference sequence). There are 14 residues in the CDR3. V was pared by 8 bases and J by 2 bases, with 14 bases between. The CDR3 DNA reads as TGTGCCAGCGCCTCAGGAGCCCTCACAGATACGCAGTATTTT. Translating it yields CASASGALTDTQYF.

Only a few counts were recorded for this clone. V and J are TRBV29-1 and TRBJ2-2, with D perhaps matching TRBD2 (5 bases). The V end lost 2 bases, the J end lost 12 bases, and 10 bases lay between the germline ends. The CDR3 is made up of 11 amino acids. CDR1 and CDR2 (germline): SQVTM, ANQGSEA. CDR3 residues: CSVESLGKLFF. The CDR3 DNA is TGCAGCGTTGAATCACTAGGGAAGCTGTTTTTT.

This rearrangement joins TRBV25-1 to TRBJ2-7, with unresolved D. Germline CDR1 is MGHDK and CDR2 is SYGVNS. The CDR3 sequence is 13 residues long. Deletions cut 4 bases from V and 2 bases from J, with 9 bases between. CDR3 DNA sequence: TGTGCCAGCAGTGCGGTTAGAGCCTACGAGCAGTACTTC. Amino acids: CASSAVRAYEQYF.

The CDR3 nucleotides are TGTGCCAGCAGCAGCGGAAGGATACCGGAGGCTTTCTTT. It encodes CASSSGRIPEAFF. The rearrangement uses TRBV7-3 and TRBJ1-1; D is unclear. Per the germline V gene, CDR1 is SGHTA and CDR2 is FQGTGA. The CDR3 length is 13 residues. Between the trimmed V and J ends, which lost 5 bases and 11 bases, there was a span of 18 bases.

The chain links TRBV4-1 to TRBJ2-7, with D perhaps TRBD2 (7 bases). The germline V and J ends were trimmed by 0 bases and 4 bases, with 16 bases remaining between them. This CDR3 spans 16 amino acids. Germline CDR1 MGHRA, CDR2 YSYEKL. The CDR3 loop is CASSQESGTLYYEQYF. The DNA for the CDR3 is TGCGCCAGCAGCCAAGAGAGCGGGACACTTTATTACGAGCAGTACTTC.